This T cell receptor (beta chain) was observed in a study of T cell repertoires in cytomegalovirus infection. Study information: Recently identified HLA-C-restricted CMV epitopes were among the peptides used. Matching HLA type, along with CMV infection, was indicated by public TCR beta signatures.

Only a few counts were recorded for this clonotype. The antigen is undetermined. Study outcomes and limitations: The ex vivo response showed dominance by HLA-C-restricted CMV-specific TCR beta clonotypes.

TCRdb re-derived calls from the reads in MiXCR, one entry per CDR3 protein. The sample consists of approximately 74,000 distinct CDR3 sequences, 40% of them appearing once. The TCR was taken from a human donor in good health (CMV status not recorded). Some clones in this sample may be carry-over from other donors' samples. The sample here was CD8+ T cells from cultured PBMCs, taken from culture after CMV antigen stimulation.

The CDR3 region has the DNA TGTGCCAGTAGTGCCAGCGAGACTTCACCCCTCCACTTT. It encodes CASSASETSPLHF. The rearrangement uses TRBV19 and TRBJ1-6, with D unclear. The CDR3 is 13 amino acids. V lost 5 bases, J lost 9 bases, and 11 bases lay in between. Germline CDR1 reads LNHDA; CDR2 reads SQIVND (reference sequence).